The text below deals with one TCR beta chain. The target of this receptor is not known. No quality values exist for individual bases; no much larger clone is one base distant. Additional DNA sequences in this sample encode the identical CDR3. TCRbeta CDR3 regions were amplified from genomic DNA by means of the immunoSEQ Assay, a bias-controlled multiplex PCR. On the study's bioinformatics: Within the assay, amplification of reference gene primers was used to estimate how many nucleated cells each sample contained. To quantify the absolute abundance of each unique TCRbeta CDR3 rearrangement, sequence reads were collapsed and filtered. For each sample, productive Simpson clonality was calculated as the square root of Simpson's diversity index over productive rearrangements. TCRdb carries this immuneACCESS record with in-frame sequences only. Its versions omit some clonotypes, under half of them owing to an unresolved V gene in the studies checked, with the rest unexplained. From that table come the V and J calls and clone size; the DNA was used to work out D and trimming. For this sample there are about 110,000 clones; 88% appear just once. The ten largest account for under 7% of the sample.

Each collaborating institution followed its own protocols to collect whole blood in K2EDTA tubes. For TCRbeta analysis, collaborators shipped samples in one of three forms: frozen whole blood, isolated PBMCs, or DNA extracted from either of those sample types. This record comes from a study of blood T cell repertoires in COVID-19 (dated by TCRdb to 2019 to 2021). Some background on the complete study: Samples from collaborators originated in the United States, Italy and Spain and spanned both the acute and convalescent phases of COVID-19. The prospective study material was composed of cDNA or gDNA derived from T cells, B-cell-depleted T cells, or PBMCs. Subjects who had been exposed to COVID-19, were actively infected with it, or had recovered from it provided the deeply sampled blood TCRbeta repertoires that made up the dataset. The repertoires were released in a freely available public database meant as a resource for research on the immune response to SARS-CoV-2. Samples were obtained from the ongoing ImmuneRACE study (first 160 participants) and from some 1,200 subjects provided by 6 global collaborators. Nearly every sample came with metadata listing a de-identified subject ID, COVID-19 status, age in years and sex. Where available, HLA class I and class II types were taken from metadata supplied by the sample provider and were not determined by assay-based typing.

The study at large found these results: How much clinical and demographic metadata was included differed by source and by participant, and the metadata was provided uncurated.

Sequencing input: peripheral blood. This receptor was identified in a man aged 45-60 years with active or convalescent COVID-19.

The nucleotides read TGTGCCAGCAGTTACTCGTCAGGCAGCTCCTACGAGCAGTACTTC. Translated, this is CASSYSSGSSYEQYF. This chain joins TRBV6-5 to TRBJ2-7, with the identity of the D gene unclear. Via the germline V gene, CDR1 is MNHEY and CDR2 SVGAGI. Relative to germline, V is 0 bases shorter and J is 0 bases shorter, with 9 bases between their ends. The CDR3 runs 15 amino acids, cysteine and phenylalanine included. The DNA shown is the 45-base CDR3, in frame from base 1.